The next 13 T cell receptor beta chains were all read from a single sample in a study of blood T cell repertoires in COVID-19. Assay used: immunoSEQ multiplex PCR; TCRdb lists only in-frame clones, some missing. Altogether tens of thousands of clones are present, about 82% being singletons, with the ten largest covering roughly 18%. Sequenced input: peripheral blood. Every receptor here comes from a woman aged 55 to 70 with acute or convalescent COVID-19.

V gene TRBV6-5 combines with J gene TRBJ1-3; a weak D match, TRBD1 (5 bases). V lost 7 bases to trimming and J lost 2 bases, with 9 bases between them. Germline assignment: CDR1 MNHEY and CDR2 SVGAGI. This CDR3 region has 13 residues. The CDR3 spells CASTQGPGNTIYF. The CDR3 DNA reads as TGTGCCAGCACTCAGGGCCCTGGAAACACCATATATTTT.

This chain connects TRBV7-9 to TRBJ2-1; 14 bases are a match to TRBD2. This CDR3 region has 19 residues. With V trimmed by 5 bases and J by 2 bases, 11 bases remained unmatched. Germline CDR1 is SEHNR and CDR2 is FQNEAQ (reference sequence). The CDR3 spells CASSHFGLAGGHAYNEQFF. For the CDR3, the DNA is TGTGCCAGCAGCCATTTTGGACTAGCGGGGGGACATGCCTACAATGAGCAGTTCTTC. The complete variable domain, with remaining parts taken from reference TRBV7-9 and TRBJ2-1, reads DTGVSQNPRHKITKRGQNVTFRCDPISEHNRLYWYRQTLGQGPEFLTYFQNEAQLEKSRLLSDRFSAERPKGSFSTLEIQRTEQGDSAMYLCASSHFGLAGGHAYNEQFFGPGTRLTVL.

This clone occurred a few times. This chain joins TRBV11-2 and TRBJ1-1, with D possibly matching TRBD1 (6 bases). This CDR3 region has 15 residues. Germline CDR1 SGHAT, CDR2 FQNNGV. Trimming pared 5 bases from V and 5 bases from J, leaving 18 bases between. For the CDR3, the DNA is TGTGCCAGCAGCCCGGAAACAGGGTGGATGACTGAAGCTTTCTTT. It codes for CASSPETGWMTEAFF.

The chain combines TRBV7-2 with TRBJ2-1; 11 bases agree with TRBD1. The V gene's germline CDR1 is SGHTA and CDR2 FQGNSA. This CDR3 comprises 15 residues. V dropped 5 bases and J dropped 5; count of bases not matched to a gene: 5. The CDR3 sequence: CASSPRDRGDNEQFF. The CDR3 nucleotides are TGTGCCAGCAGCCCCCGGGACAGGGGGGACAATGAGCAGTTCTTC.

The V and J genes are TRBV5-1 and TRBJ2-7; D possibly corresponds to TRBD1 (6 bases). The V end was cut by 4 bases, the J end by 1 base, with 18 bases between. This CDR3 is built from 16 residues. In germline, CDR1 is SGHRS, CDR2 YFSETQ. CDR3 region: CASSKGDGYLSYEQYV. The CDR3 nucleotides are TGCGCCAGCAGCAAGGGGGACGGCTACTTATCCTACGAGCAGTACGTC.

The chain joins TRBV5-1 to TRBJ2-5; 10 bases are a match to TRBD1. The germline gives CDR1 SGHRS, CDR2 YFSETQ. The V and J ends lost 5 bases and 3 bases, in that order; junction bases with no gene match: 7. The length of the CDR3 is 15 residues. In DNA form, the CDR3 reads TGCGCCAGCAGACTGTCTGGGACAGGGGAAGAGACCCAGTACTTC. Translation: CASRLSGTGEETQYF.

The chain combines TRBV5-1 with TRBJ2-5, with a weak D call TRBD2 (7 bases). Germline V gives CDR1 SGHRS, CDR2 YFSETQ. Trimming removed 6 bases from V and 4 bases from J, with 16 bases in between. This CDR3 has 14 amino acids. The CDR3 is CASTEGGVGETQYF. The CDR3 nucleotides are TGCGCCAGCACCGAAGGGGGGGTGGGAGAGACCCAGTACTTC.

V and J are TRBV19 and TRBJ1-2; D unresolved. The CDR3 is 15 amino acids. The germline V and J ends were trimmed by 8 bases and 1 base, with 17 bases remaining between them. Germline V lookup: CDR1 LNHDA, CDR2 SQIVND (reference sequence). The DNA for the CDR3 is TGTGCCAGTTCTAGTCCGGGAGCTATTAACTATGGCTACACCTTC. Translating gives CASSSPGAINYGYTF.

The rearrangement uses TRBV11-2 and TRBJ1-3, with D possibly being TRBD1 (5 bases). This CDR3 is 16 amino acids long. Germline loops: CDR1 SGHAT, CDR2 FQNNGV. V lost 1 base to trimming and J lost 0 bases, with 10 bases between them. The CDR3: CASSLGGAYSGNTIYF. The CDR3 region has the DNA TGTGCCAGCAGCTTAGGTGGGGCCTACTCTGGAAACACCATATATTTT.

CDR3 residues: CAISDMDTQYF. The CDR3 coding sequence is TGTGCCATCAGTGACATGGATACGCAGTATTTT. The chain couples TRBV10-3 to TRBJ2-3, with D unresolved. V was cut by 3 bases and J by 6 bases, with 4 bases left in between. The CDR3 has 11 residues. Germline CDR1 ENHRY, CDR2 SYGVKD.

The chain links TRBV6-2 or TRBV6-3 to TRBJ2-7; unclear D gene. The germline CDR1 and CDR2 sequences are MNHEY and SVGEGT. The CDR3 has 14 residues. V gave up 2 bases and J gave up 3 bases, with 11 bases separating them. CDR3 coding DNA: TGTGCCAGCAGTTACACCGGGTACCGCTACGAGCAGTACTTC. This sequence encodes CASSYTGYRYEQYF.

The chain joins TRBV19 to TRBJ2-5, with 9 bases fitting TRBD1. This CDR3 spans 13 amino acids. J gave up 5 bases and V 6 bases, and 4 bases lay outside the gene matches. CDR1 is LNHDA and CDR2 is SQIVND in the germline V gene (reference sequence). CDR3 DNA: TGTGCCAGTAGCACAGGGGGCGGGGAGACCCAGTACTTC. This sequence encodes CASSTGGGETQYF. The full variable domain, its missing parts supplied by reference TRBV19 and TRBJ2-5, is DGGITQSPKYLFRKEGQNVTLSCEQNLNHDAMYWYRQDPGQGLRLIYYSQIVNDFQKGDIAEGYSVSREKKESFPLTVTSAQKNPTAFYLCASSTGGGETQYFGPGTRLLVL.

The chain combines TRBV3-1 (or the pseudogene TRBV3-2) with TRBJ1-6, with TRBD1 matching 7 bases. CDR3 size: 18 residues. Germline assignment: CDR1 LGHDT and CDR2 YNNKEL (reference sequence). V gave up 1 base and J gave up 7 bases; unmatched junction bases: 13. The CDR3 is CASSQARFSTQGNSPLHF. The CDR3 coding sequence is TGTGCCAGCAGCCAAGCACGTTTTAGTACACAGGGGAATTCACCCCTCCACTTT.